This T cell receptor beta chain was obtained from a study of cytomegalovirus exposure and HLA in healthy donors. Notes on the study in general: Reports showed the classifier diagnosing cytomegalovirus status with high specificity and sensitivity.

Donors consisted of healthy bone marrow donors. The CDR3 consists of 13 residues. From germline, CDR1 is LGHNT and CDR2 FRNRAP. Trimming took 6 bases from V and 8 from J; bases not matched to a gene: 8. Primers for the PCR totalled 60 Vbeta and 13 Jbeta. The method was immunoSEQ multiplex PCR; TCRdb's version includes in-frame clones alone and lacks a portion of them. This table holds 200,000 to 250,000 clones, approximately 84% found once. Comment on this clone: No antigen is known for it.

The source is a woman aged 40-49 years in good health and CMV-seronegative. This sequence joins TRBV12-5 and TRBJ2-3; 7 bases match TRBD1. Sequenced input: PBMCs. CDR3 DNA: TGTGCTAGTGGGCAAACAGGGGCGGGTACGCAGTATTTT. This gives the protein CASGQTGAGTQYF.